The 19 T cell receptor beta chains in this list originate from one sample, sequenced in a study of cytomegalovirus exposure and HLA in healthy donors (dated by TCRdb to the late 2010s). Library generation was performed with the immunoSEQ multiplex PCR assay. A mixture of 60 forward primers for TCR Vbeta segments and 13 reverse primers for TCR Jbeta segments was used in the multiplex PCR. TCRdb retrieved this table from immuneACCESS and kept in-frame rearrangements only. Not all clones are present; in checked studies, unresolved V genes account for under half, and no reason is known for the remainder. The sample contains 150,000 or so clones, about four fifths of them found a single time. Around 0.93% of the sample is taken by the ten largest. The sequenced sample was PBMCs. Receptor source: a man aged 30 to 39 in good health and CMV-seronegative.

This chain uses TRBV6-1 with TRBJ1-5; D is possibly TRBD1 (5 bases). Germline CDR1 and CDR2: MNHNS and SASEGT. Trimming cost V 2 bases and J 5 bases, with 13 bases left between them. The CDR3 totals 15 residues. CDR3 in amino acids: CASSELRGADQPQHF. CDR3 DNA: TGTGCCAGCAGTGAATTAAGGGGCGCGGATCAGCCCCAGCATTTT.

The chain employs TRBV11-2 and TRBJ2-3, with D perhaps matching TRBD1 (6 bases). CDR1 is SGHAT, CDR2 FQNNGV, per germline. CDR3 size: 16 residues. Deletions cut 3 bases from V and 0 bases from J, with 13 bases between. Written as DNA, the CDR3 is TGTGCCAGCAGCTTCCCCGACAGGTCTAGCACAGATACGCAGTATTTT. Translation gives CASSFPDRSSTDTQYF. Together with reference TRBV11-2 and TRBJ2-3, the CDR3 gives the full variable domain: EAGVAQSPRYKIIEKRQSVAFWCNPISGHATLYWYQQILGQGPKLLIQFQNNGVVDDSQLPKDRFSAERLKGVDSTLKIQPAKLEDSAVYLCASSFPDRSSTDTQYFGPGTRLTVL.

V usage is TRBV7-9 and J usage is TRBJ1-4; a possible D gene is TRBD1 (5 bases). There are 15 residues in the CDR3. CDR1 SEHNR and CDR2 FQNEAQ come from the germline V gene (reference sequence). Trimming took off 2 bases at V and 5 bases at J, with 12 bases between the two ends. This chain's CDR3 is CASSLPGGQNEKLFF. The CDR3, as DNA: TGTGCCAGCAGCTTACCCGGGGGTCAGAATGAAAAACTGTTTTTT.

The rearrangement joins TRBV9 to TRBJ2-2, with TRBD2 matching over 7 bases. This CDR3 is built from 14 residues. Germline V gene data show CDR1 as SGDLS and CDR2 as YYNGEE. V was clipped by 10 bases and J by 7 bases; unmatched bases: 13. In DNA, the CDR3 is TGTGCCTCCCCGGCGGGAGTGGATGGCGGGGAGCTGTTTTTT. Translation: CASPAGVDGGELFF.

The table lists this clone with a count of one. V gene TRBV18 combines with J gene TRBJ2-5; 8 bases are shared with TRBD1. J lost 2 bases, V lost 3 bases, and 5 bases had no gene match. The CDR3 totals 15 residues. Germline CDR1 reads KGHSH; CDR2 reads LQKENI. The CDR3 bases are TGTGCCAGCTCACCGACCCGGACAGGGCAAGAGACCCAGTACTTC. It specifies CASSPTRTGQETQYF.

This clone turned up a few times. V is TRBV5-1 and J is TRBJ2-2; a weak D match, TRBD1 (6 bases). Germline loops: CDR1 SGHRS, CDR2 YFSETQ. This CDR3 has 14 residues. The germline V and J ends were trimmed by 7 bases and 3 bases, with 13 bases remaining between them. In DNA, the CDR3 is TGCGCCAGCTCGGGGCAGGGGTACACCGGGGAGCTGTTTTTT. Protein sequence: CASSGQGYTGELFF.

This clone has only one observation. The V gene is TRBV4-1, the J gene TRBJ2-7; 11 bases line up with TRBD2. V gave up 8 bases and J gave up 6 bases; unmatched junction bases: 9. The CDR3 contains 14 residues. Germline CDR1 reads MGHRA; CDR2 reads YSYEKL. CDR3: CASGIAGGQFEQYF. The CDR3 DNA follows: TGCGCCAGCGGAATAGCGGGGGGGCAGTTCGAGCAGTACTTC.

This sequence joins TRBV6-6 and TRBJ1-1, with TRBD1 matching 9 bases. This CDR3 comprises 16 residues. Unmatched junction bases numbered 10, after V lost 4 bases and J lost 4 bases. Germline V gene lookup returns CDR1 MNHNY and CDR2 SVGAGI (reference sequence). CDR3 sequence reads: CASSLTGGNLATEAFF. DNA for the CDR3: TGTGCCAGCAGTTTAACAGGGGGCAATCTGGCCACTGAAGCTTTCTTT.

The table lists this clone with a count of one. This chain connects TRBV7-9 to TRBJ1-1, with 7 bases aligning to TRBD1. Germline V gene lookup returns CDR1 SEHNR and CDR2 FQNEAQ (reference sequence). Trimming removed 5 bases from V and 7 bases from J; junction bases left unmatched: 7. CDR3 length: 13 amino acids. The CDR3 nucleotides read TGTGCCAGCAGCCTTCAGGGGGTTGGTGAAGCTTTCTTT. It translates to CASSLQGVGEAFF.

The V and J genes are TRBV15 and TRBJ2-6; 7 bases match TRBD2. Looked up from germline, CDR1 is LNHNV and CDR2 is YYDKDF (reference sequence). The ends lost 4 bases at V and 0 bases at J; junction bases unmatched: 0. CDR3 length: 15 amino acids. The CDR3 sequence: CATSTGGSGANVLTF. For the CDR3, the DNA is TGTGCCACCAGCACGGGGGGCTCTGGGGCCAACGTCCTGACTTTC. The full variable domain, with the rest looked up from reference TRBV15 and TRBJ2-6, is DAMVIQNPRYQVTQFGKPVTLSCSQTLNHNVMYWYQQKSSQAPKLLFHYYDKDFNNEADTPDNFQSRRPNTSFCFLDIRSPGLGDTAMYLCATSTGGSGANVLTFGAGSRLTVL.

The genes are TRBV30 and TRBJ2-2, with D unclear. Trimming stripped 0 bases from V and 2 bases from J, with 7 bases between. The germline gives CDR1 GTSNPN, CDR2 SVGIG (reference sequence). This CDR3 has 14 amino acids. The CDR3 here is CAWSVMTNTGELFF. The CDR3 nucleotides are TGTGCCTGGAGTGTAATGACAAACACCGGGGAGCTGTTTTTT. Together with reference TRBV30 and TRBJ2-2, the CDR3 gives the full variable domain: SQTIHQWPATLVQPVGSPLSLECTVEGTSNPNLYWYRQAAGRGLQLLFYSVGIGQISSEVPQNLSASRPQDRQFILSSKKLLLSDSGFYLCAWSVMTNTGELFFGEGSRLTVL.

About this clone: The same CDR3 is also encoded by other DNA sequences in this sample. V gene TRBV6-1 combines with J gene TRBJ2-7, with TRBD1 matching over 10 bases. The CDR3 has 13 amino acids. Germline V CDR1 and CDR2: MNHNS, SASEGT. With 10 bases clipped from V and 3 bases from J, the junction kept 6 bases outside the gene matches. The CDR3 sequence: CATARDRGYEQYF. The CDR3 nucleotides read TGTGCCACCGCTCGGGACAGGGGCTACGAGCAGTACTTC.

The DNA of the CDR3 is TGTGCCACCAGCAAGGACTCGACGAACACCGGGGAGCTGTTTTTT. Protein product: CATSKDSTNTGELFF. V is TRBV15 and J is TRBJ2-2; D is perhaps TRBD2 (5 bases). Trimming took 4 bases from V and 0 from J, leaving 9 bases between them. The CDR3 has 15 residues. Germline lookup yields CDR1 LNHNV and CDR2 YYDKDF (reference sequence).

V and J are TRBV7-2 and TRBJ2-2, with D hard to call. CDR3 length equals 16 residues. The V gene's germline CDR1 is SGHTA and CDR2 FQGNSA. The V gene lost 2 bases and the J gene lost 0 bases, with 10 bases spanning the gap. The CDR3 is CASSLMQVSNTGELFF. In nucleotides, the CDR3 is TGTGCCAGCAGCTTAATGCAGGTTTCGAACACCGGGGAGCTGTTTTTT. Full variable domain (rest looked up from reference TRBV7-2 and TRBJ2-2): GAGVSQSPSNKVTEKGKDVELRCDPISGHTALYWYRQSLGQGLEFLIYFQGNSAPDKSGLPSDRFSAERTGGSVSTLTIQRTQQEDSAVYLCASSLMQVSNTGELFFGEGSRLTVL.

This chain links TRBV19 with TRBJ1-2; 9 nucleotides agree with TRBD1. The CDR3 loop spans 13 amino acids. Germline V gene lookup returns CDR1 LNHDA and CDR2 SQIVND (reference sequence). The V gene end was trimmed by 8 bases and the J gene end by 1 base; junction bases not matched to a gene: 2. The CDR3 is CASWGQGNYGYTF. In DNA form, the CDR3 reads TGTGCCAGTTGGGGACAGGGTAACTATGGCTACACCTTC.

CDR3: CASSILADSYNEQFF. In nucleotides, the CDR3 is TGTGCCAGTAGTATACTAGCGGACTCCTACAATGAGCAGTTCTTC. V is TRBV19 and J is TRBJ2-1, with 7 bases identical to TRBD2. Losses at the gene ends were 2 bases for V and 0 bases for J; bases not matched to a gene: 1. Germline values: CDR1 LNHDA, CDR2 SQIVND (reference sequence). This CDR3 is built from 15 residues.

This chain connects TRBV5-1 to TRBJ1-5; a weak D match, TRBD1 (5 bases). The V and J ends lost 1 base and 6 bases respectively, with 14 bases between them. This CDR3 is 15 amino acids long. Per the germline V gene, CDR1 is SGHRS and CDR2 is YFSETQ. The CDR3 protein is CASSLSGGTSQPQHF. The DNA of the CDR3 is TGCGCCAGCAGCTTGTCCGGGGGTACTTCTCAGCCCCAGCATTTT.

The CDR3 region is CAATGSGNQPQHF. As DNA, the CDR3 is TGTGCCGCCACAGGGTCAGGGAATCAGCCCCAGCATTTT. This rearrangement joins TRBV30 to TRBJ1-5; perhaps TRBD1 as D (6 bases). The CDR3 loop spans 13 amino acids. V lost 8 bases to trimming and J lost 4 bases, with 15 bases between them. Germline-derived CDR1 and CDR2 are GTSNPN and SVGIG (reference sequence).

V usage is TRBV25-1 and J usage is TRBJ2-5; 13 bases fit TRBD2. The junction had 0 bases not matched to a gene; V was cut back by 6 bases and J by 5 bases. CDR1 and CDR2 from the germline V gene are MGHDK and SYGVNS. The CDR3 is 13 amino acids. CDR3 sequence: CASRLAGGETQYF. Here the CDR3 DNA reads TGTGCCAGCAGACTAGCGGGAGGGGAGACCCAGTACTTC.